Below are 27 T cell receptor beta chains sequenced from a single sample in a study of T cell responses to AZD1222 COVID-19 vaccine. Some clones are missing from TCRdb's copy, which holds only in-frame ones; the method was immunoSEQ multiplex PCR. The sample lists 130,000 or so clones; about 91% were seen once. The source was peripheral blood, collected on day 0 of AZD1222 vaccination. The source is an adult in good health.

This clone appeared once. The chain employs TRBV28 and TRBJ1-2; 10 bases fit TRBD1. V lost 4 bases, J lost 4 bases, and 6 bases stayed unmatched. Germline assignment: CDR1 MDHEN and CDR2 SYDVKM. The CDR3 length is 15 residues. CDR3 sequence: CASSSTGGPSYGYTF. The DNA for the CDR3 is TGTGCCAGCAGTTCGACAGGGGGCCCGAGCTATGGCTACACCTTC.

V is TRBV29-1 and J is TRBJ2-5, with 10 bases identical to TRBD1. CDR1 SQVTM and CDR2 ANQGSEA come from the germline V gene. The J segment lost 0 bases and the V segment lost 6 bases, leaving 1 base of the junction unmatched. There are 13 residues in the CDR3. The CDR3 bases are TGCAGCGTAGGACAGGGGGACCAAGAGACCCAGTACTTC. This sequence encodes CSVGQGDQETQYF.

The rearrangement joins TRBV23-1 to TRBJ1-1; 12 bases align to TRBD1. TRBV23-1 is placed among ORFs of uncertain function. V lost 5 bases, J lost 5 bases, and 9 bases stayed unmatched. The CDR3 runs to 16 residues. The CDR3 region is CASSWGTGGDLTEAFF. The CDR3 nucleotides are TGCGCCAGCAGTTGGGGGACAGGGGGCGATTTGACTGAAGCTTTCTTT.

This chain joins TRBV7-8 and TRBJ2-1; TRBD2 matches 9 bases. This CDR3 is 17 amino acids long. V shed 5 bases, J shed 0 bases, and the junction held 8 bases outside the gene matches. In germline, CDR1 is SGHVS, CDR2 FQNEAQ. In nucleotides, the CDR3 is TGTGCCAGCAGCCCCCGGGGAGCGGGGGGCTCCTACAATGAGCAGTTCTTC. Translation: CASSPRGAGGSYNEQFF.

The chain recombines TRBV5-1 with TRBJ1-2; 8 bases are shared with TRBD1. This CDR3 is built from 14 residues. The J segment lost 3 bases and the V segment lost 4 bases, leaving 5 bases of the junction unmatched. Germline V gene lookup returns CDR1 SGHRS and CDR2 YFSETQ. The CDR3 sequence is CASSTTGGDYGYTF. CDR3 sequence (DNA): TGCGCCAGCAGCACCACAGGGGGAGACTATGGCTACACCTTC.

A note on this clone: A junction boundary mismatches the germline segment, possibly from a read error. The CDR3 region is CASSSTGPQQVF. CDR3 nucleotide sequence: TGTGCCAGCAGTTCCACCGGGCCCCAACAAGTCTTC. The chain is built from TRBV6-5 and TRBJ2-1; no clear D. CDR3 length: 12 amino acids. The V gene's germline CDR1 is MNHEY and CDR2 SVGAGI.

This rearrangement joins TRBV6-2 or TRBV6-3 to TRBJ1-1, with a tentative D call TRBD1 (5 bases). This CDR3 has 13 amino acids. V was cut by 2 bases and J by 7 bases, with 11 bases left in between. Germline assignment: CDR1 MNHEY and CDR2 SVGEGT. CDR3 residues: CASSYMRGSEAFF. CDR3 nucleotide sequence: TGTGCCAGCAGTTACATGCGGGGGAGTGAAGCTTTCTTT.

The chain uses TRBV12-3 or TRBV12-4 and TRBJ2-5; D possibly corresponds to TRBD1 (6 bases). V was trimmed by 3 bases and J by 5 bases, leaving 10 bases between them. CDR3 size: 13 residues. The CDR3 here is CASSFQGRETQYF. The CDR3 coding sequence is TGTGCCAGCAGTTTTCAGGGGCGCGAGACCCAGTACTTC.

This clone appeared once. DNA for the CDR3: TGTGCCACCAGCAGAGATCTACAGAACTACGAGCAGTACTTC. Amino acid sequence: CATSRDLQNYEQYF. This chain uses TRBV15 with TRBJ2-7, with unresolved D. CDR1 and CDR2 from the germline V gene are LNHNV and YYDKDF (reference sequence). This CDR3 has 14 residues. V lost 0 bases and J lost 3, with 9 bases in between.

The chain recombines TRBV4-2 with TRBJ2-1; 12 bases align to TRBD2. CDR1 LGHNA and CDR2 YNFKEQ come from the germline V gene. Trimming removed 0 bases from V and 6 bases from J; junction bases left unmatched: 3. This CDR3 comprises 16 residues. The CDR3 DNA sequence: TGTGCCAGCAGCCAAGAGCTAGCGGGGGGGCCCAATGAGCAGTTCTTC. Translation gives CASSQELAGGPNEQFF.

The rearrangement joins TRBV7-8 to TRBJ1-4; 8 bases agree with TRBD1. The length of the CDR3 is 19 residues. Germline CDR1 and CDR2: SGHVS and FQNEAQ. V lost 0 bases, J lost 11 bases, and 20 bases stayed unmatched. CDR3 sequence (DNA): TGTGCCAGCAGCTTAGCAAGGGGAGGTTCGACAGGGGATAAGCAGAAACTGTTTTTT. Translating it yields CASSLARGGSTGDKQKLFF.

The chain has TRBV11-2 and TRBJ1-2, with a tentative D call TRBD1 (5 bases). With 0 bases removed from V and 7 bases from J, the gap between germline ends came to 18 bases. This CDR3 spans 16 amino acids. Germline assignment: CDR1 SGHAT and CDR2 FQNNGV. The CDR3 spells CASSLDRMGIGAGYTF. DNA for the CDR3: TGTGCCAGCAGCTTAGATCGGATGGGGATAGGGGCTGGCTACACCTTC.

The gene calls are TRBV5-4 and TRBJ1-5; D is possibly TRBD1 (5 bases). Deletions cut 5 bases from V and 8 bases from J, with 11 bases between. Germline V lookup: CDR1 SGHNT, CDR2 YYREEE (reference sequence). This CDR3 has 12 residues. The CDR3 region has the DNA TGTGCCAGCAGTATGCCGGGGGAGCCCCAGCATTTT. Translation: CASSMPGEPQHF.

The chain joins TRBV12-3 or TRBV12-4 to TRBJ1-3; 10 positions match TRBD1. The CDR3 spans 13 residues. V lost 4 bases, J lost 10 bases, and 4 bases stayed unmatched. In DNA form, the CDR3 reads TGTGCCAGCAGTTGGACAGGGGGTAGGACCATATATTTT. Protein: CASSWTGGRTIYF.

This clone was detected once. V gene TRBV28 combines with J gene TRBJ1-5; the match to TRBD1 covers 8 bases. Unmatched junction bases numbered 3, after V lost 2 bases and J lost 6 bases. This CDR3 is 14 amino acids long. CDR1 and CDR2 from the germline V gene are MDHEN and SYDVKM. The CDR3, as DNA: TGTGCCAGCAGTTTACAACAGGGGGGTCAGCCCCAGCATTTT. Encoded protein: CASSLQQGGQPQHF.

This clone occurred a few times. The rearrangement links TRBV4-2 to TRBJ2-1; 8 bases are shared with TRBD1. This CDR3 has 15 amino acids. CDR1 is LGHNA and CDR2 is YNFKEQ in the germline V gene. V lost 6 bases, J lost 3 bases, and 7 bases stayed unmatched. The CDR3 loop is CASSPGQAGYNEQFF. For the CDR3, the DNA is TGTGCCAGCAGTCCGGGACAGGCGGGCTACAATGAGCAGTTCTTC.

This chain connects TRBV3-1 (or the pseudogene TRBV3-2) to TRBJ1-2; D is ambiguous. The CDR3 totals 12 residues. Trimming left V 3 bases short and J 3 bases short, with 5 bases between. Per the germline V gene, CDR1 is LGHDT and CDR2 is YNNKEL (reference sequence). The CDR3 DNA is TGTGCCAGCAGCCAGGGGTACTATGGCTACACCTTC. Translation: CASSQGYYGYTF.

The chain joins TRBV19 to TRBJ2-1; D possibly matches TRBD1 or TRBD2 (5 bases each). This CDR3 is 14 amino acids long. Germline V gene lookup returns CDR1 LNHDA and CDR2 SQIVND (reference sequence). The V and J ends lost 3 bases and 10 bases respectively, with 16 bases between them. The CDR3 is CASSILGVSPEQFF. The CDR3 nucleotides are TGTGCCAGTAGTATTCTGGGGGTCAGCCCGGAGCAGTTCTTC.

The chain has TRBV6-5 and TRBJ1-2, with 8 bases that match TRBD1. CDR1 is MNHEY, CDR2 SVGAGI, per germline. The V segment lost 10 bases and the J segment 8 bases; nucleotides outside the gene matches: 6. The CDR3 is 11 residues long. Here the CDR3 DNA reads TGTGCCACCCGGACAGGGAACGGCTACACCTTC. Translating gives CATRTGNGYTF.

This chain joins TRBV18 and TRBJ1-2, with D possibly being TRBD1 (6 bases). The CDR3 runs 13 residues. Germline V gene sequence: CDR1 KGHSH, CDR2 LQKENI. V was cut by 4 bases and J by 4 bases, with 10 bases left in between. CDR3 sequence: CASSRADSYGYTF. DNA of the CDR3: TGTGCCAGCTCACGAGCGGACAGCTATGGCTACACCTTC.

This chain uses TRBV18 with TRBJ2-2; D is undetermined. CDR1 and CDR2 from the germline V gene are KGHSH and LQKENI. Trimming pared 0 bases from V and 5 bases from J, leaving 4 bases between. The CDR3 loop spans 13 amino acids. The CDR3 DNA follows: TGTGCCAGCTCACCACCCTCGACCGGGGAGCTGTTTTTT. Its protein is CASSPPSTGELFF.

This clone has a single count. The chain carries TRBV4-3 and TRBJ1-5; possible D gene TRBD1, 5 bases. This CDR3 spans 16 amino acids. Germline CDR1 is LGHNA and CDR2 is YSLEER. V was trimmed by 0 bases and J by 4 bases, leaving 13 bases between them. The CDR3 nucleotides are TGCGCCAGCAGCCAAGATATCAACAGGAAAAATCAGCCCCAGCATTTT. Amino acids: CASSQDINRKNQPQHF.

The gene calls are TRBV4-2 and TRBJ1-2; D may be TRBD1 (5 bases). The germline gives CDR1 LGHNA, CDR2 YNFKEQ. This CDR3 contains 14 residues. Trimming shortened V by 7 bases and J by 4 bases, and 16 bases separated the two germline ends. CDR3 protein: CASTLSGRRYGYTF. CDR3 bases: TGTGCCAGCACGTTATCAGGGAGGCGCTATGGCTACACCTTC.

This chain joins TRBV5-1 and TRBJ2-2; 8 positions match TRBD1. Trimming took 1 base from V and 6 from J; bases not matched to a gene: 5. The CDR3 loop spans 15 amino acids. Germline V gene sequence: CDR1 SGHRS, CDR2 YFSETQ. The CDR3 coding sequence is TGCGCCAGCAGCTTGATAACAGGGGGTCCCGGGGAGCTGTTTTTT. It specifies CASSLITGGPGELFF. Complete variable domain (other parts from reference TRBV5-1 and TRBJ2-2): KAGVTQTPRYLIKTRGQQVTLSCSPISGHRSVSWYQQTPGQGLQFLFEYFSETQRNKGNFPGRFSGRQFSNSRSEMNVSTLELGDSALYLCASSLITGGPGELFFGEGSRLTVL.

V gene TRBV28 combines with J gene TRBJ1-2; no reliable D call. The V end was cut by 2 bases, the J end by 2 bases, with 12 bases between. The CDR3 contains 15 residues. Germline CDR1 reads MDHEN; CDR2 reads SYDVKM. CDR3 nucleotide sequence: TGTGCCAGCAGTTTAGGCCCCGGATGGAACTATGGCTACACCTTC. Translated, it gives CASSLGPGWNYGYTF.

The rearrangement joins TRBV18 to TRBJ1-2; D uncertain. In germline, CDR1 is KGHSH, CDR2 LQKENI. The ends were cut back, 6 bases at V and 3 bases at J, with 14 bases in the middle. The CDR3 totals 14 residues. For the CDR3, the DNA is TGTGCCAGCTCCGACGGGGAGGGAGACTATGGCTACACCTTC. Residues: CASSDGEGDYGYTF.

This clone was seen once. The V and J genes are TRBV19 and TRBJ1-5, with 10 bases lining up with TRBD1. Germline CDR1 and CDR2: LNHDA and SQIVND (reference sequence). Unmatched junction bases numbered 5, after V lost 7 bases and J lost 5 bases. The CDR3 covers 14 residues. The CDR3 here is CASIVTGGDQPQHF. CDR3 coding DNA: TGTGCCAGTATTGTGACAGGGGGCGATCAGCCCCAGCATTTT.